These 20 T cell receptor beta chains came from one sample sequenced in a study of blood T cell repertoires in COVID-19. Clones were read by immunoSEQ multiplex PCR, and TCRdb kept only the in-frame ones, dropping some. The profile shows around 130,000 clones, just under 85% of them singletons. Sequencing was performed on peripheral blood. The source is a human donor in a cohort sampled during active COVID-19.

CDR3 coding DNA: TGTGCCAGCAGCGAAGCGGGGGGCCTCGCTTCCGAGCAGTACTTC. Translated: CASSEAGGLASEQYF. J is TRBJ2-7 and V is TRBV3-1 (or the pseudogene TRBV3-2); 9 bases align to TRBD2. CDR3 length: 15 amino acids. The trim removed 5 bases at V and 6 bases at J, leaving 11 bases unmatched. CDR1 and CDR2 (germline): LGHDT, YNNKEL (reference sequence).

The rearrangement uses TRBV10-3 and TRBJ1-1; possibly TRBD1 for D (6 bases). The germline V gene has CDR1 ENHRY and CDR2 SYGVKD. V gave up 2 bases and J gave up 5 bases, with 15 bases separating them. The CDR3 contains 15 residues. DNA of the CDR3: TGTGCCATCAGTGAGCCTGGGGGGGCGCAGACTGAAGCTTTCTTT. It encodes CAISEPGGAQTEAFF.

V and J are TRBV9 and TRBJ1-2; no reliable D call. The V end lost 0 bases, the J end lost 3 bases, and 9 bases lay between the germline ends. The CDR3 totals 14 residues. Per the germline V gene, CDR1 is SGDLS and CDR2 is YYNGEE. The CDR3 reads CASSVVREYYGYTF. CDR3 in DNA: TGTGCCAGCAGCGTAGTACGGGAGTACTATGGCTACACCTTC.

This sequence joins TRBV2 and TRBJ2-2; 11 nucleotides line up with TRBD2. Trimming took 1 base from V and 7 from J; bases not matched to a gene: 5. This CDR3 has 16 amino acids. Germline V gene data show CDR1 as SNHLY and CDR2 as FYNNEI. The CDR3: CASSEGLAGLSGELFF. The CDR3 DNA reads TGTGCCAGCAGTGAAGGACTAGCGGGGTTGAGCGGGGAGCTGTTTTTT. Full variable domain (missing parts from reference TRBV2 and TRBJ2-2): EPEVTQTPSHQVTQMGQEVILRCVPISNHLYFYWYRQILGQKVEFLVSFYNNEISEKSEIFDDQFSVERPDGSNFTLKIRSTKLEDSAMYFCASSEGLAGLSGELFFGEGSRLTVL.

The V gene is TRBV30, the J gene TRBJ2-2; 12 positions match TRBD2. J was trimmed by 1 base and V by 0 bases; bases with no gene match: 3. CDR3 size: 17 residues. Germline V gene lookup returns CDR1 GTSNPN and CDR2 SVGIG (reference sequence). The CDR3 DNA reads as TGTGCCTGGAGTGTAGGACTAGCGGGGCAGAACACCGGGGAGCTGTTTTTT. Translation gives CAWSVGLAGQNTGELFF.

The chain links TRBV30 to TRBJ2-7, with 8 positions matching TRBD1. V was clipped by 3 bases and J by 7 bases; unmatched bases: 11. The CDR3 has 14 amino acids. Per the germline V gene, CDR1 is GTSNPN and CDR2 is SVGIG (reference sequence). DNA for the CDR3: TGTGCCTGGAGGGTGTTGGACAGGGCACGAGAGCAGTACTTC. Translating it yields CAWRVLDRAREQYF. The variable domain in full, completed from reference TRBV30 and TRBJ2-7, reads SQTIHQWPATLVQPVGSPLSLECTVEGTSNPNLYWYRQAAGRGLQLLFYSVGIGQISSEVPQNLSASRPQDRQFILSSKKLLLSDSGFYLCAWRVLDRAREQYFGPGTRLTVT.

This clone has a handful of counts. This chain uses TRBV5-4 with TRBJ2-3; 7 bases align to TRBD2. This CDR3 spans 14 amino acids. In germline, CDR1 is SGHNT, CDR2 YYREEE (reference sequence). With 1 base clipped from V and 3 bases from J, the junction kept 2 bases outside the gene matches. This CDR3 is CASSLLGGTDTQYF. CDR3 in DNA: TGTGCCAGCAGCTTGCTGGGGGGGACAGATACGCAGTATTTT.

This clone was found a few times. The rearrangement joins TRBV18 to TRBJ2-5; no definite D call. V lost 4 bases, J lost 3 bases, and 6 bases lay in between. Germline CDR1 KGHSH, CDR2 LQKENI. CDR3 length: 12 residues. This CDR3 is CASSLSKETQYF. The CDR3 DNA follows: TGTGCCAGCTCACTTAGTAAAGAGACCCAGTACTTC.

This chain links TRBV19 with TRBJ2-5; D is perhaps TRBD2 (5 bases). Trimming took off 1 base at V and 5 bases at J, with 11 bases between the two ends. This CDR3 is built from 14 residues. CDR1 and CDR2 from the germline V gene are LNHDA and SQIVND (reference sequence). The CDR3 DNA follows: TGTGCCAGTAGTATAGGGGCCCCGGGGGAGACCCAGTACTTC. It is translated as CASSIGAPGETQYF.

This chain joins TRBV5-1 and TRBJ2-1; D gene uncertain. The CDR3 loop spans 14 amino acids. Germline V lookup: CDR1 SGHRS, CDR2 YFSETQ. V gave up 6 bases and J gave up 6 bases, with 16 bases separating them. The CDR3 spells CASTRLANGNEQFF. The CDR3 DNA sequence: TGCGCCAGCACCCGGTTAGCAAATGGCAATGAGCAGTTCTTC.

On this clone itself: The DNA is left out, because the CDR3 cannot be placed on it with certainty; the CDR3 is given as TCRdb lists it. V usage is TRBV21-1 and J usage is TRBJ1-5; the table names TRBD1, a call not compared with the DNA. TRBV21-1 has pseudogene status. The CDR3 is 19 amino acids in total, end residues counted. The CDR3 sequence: CASSKKMWGQGATNQPQHF.

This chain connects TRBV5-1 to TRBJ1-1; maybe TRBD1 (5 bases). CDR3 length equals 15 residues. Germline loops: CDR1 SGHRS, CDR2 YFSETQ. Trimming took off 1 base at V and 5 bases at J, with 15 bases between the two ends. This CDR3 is CASSLSRNQGTEAFF. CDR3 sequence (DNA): TGCGCCAGCAGCTTGTCCCGAAATCAGGGAACTGAAGCTTTCTTT.

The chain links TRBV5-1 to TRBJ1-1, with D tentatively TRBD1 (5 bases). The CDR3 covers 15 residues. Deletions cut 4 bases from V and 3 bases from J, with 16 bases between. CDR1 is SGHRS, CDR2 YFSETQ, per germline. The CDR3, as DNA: TGCGCCAGCAGCCGGGAAGGAGGGGCTCACACTGAAGCTTTCTTT. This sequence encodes CASSREGGAHTEAFF.

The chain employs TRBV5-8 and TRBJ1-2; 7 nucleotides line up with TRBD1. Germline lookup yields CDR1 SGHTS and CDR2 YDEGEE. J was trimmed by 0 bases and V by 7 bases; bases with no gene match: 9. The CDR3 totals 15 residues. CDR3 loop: CASGPIGTANYGYTF. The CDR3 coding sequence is TGTGCCAGCGGGCCCATCGGGACAGCTAACTATGGCTACACCTTC.

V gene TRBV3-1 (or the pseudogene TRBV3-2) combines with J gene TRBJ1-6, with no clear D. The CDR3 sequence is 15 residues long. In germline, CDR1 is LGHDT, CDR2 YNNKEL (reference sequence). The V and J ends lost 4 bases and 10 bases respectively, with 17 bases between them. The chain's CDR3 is CASSPLVEPGSPLHF. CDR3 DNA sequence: TGTGCCAGCAGCCCCCTCGTAGAACCAGGCTCACCCCTCCACTTT.

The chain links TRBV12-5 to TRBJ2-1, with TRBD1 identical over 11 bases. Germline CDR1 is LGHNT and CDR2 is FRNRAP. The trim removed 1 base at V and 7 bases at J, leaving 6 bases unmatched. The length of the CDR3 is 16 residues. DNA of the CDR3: TGTGCTAGTGGTTTGGGTCCCGGGACAGGGGGAAATGAGCAGTTCTTC. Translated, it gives CASGLGPGTGGNEQFF.

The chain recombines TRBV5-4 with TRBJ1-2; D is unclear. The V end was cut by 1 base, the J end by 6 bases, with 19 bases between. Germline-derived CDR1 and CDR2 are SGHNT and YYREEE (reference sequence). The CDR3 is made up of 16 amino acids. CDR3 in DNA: TGTGCCAGCAGCTTGTGGTTAGCAGCAAGGTCTAATGGCTACACCTTC. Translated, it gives CASSLWLAARSNGYTF.

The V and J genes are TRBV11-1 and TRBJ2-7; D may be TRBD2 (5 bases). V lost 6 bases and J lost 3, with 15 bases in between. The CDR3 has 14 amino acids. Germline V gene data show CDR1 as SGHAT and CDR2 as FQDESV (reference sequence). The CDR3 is CASSFSVGDYEQYF. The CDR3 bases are TGTGCCAGCAGTTTTTCGGTCGGGGACTACGAGCAGTACTTC. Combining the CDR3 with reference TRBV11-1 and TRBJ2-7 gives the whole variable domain EAEVAQSPRYKITEKSQAVAFWCDPISGHATLYWYRQILGQGPELLVQFQDESVVDDSQLPKDRFSAERLKGVDSTLKIQPAELGDSAMYLCASSFSVGDYEQYFGPGTRLTVT.

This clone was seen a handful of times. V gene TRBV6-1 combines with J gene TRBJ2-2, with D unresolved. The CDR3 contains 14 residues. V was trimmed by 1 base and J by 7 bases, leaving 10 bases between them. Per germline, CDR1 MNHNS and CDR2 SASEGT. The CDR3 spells CASSEEPVGGELFF. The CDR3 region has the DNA TGTGCCAGCAGTGAAGAGCCGGTCGGCGGGGAGCTGTTTTTT.

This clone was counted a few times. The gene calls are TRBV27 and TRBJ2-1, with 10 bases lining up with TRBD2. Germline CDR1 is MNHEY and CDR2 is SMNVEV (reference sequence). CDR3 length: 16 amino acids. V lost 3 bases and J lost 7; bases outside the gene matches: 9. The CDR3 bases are TGTGCCAGCAGTTTCTATCAGCGGGGGGGCGTAAATGAGCAGTTCTTC. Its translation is CASSFYQRGGVNEQFF.